This TCR beta chain was observed in a study of control samples from healthy donors and cancer patients (dated by TCRdb to the early 2020s). About this clone itself: Its antigen remains unidentified. The record has no base qualities; no much larger clone is one base away.

The library was built by means of the immunoSEQ multiplex PCR assay. Drawn from immuneACCESS, this table holds only the in-frame rearrangements with V and J called that TCRdb kept. Clones are partly lost; checked studies trace under half to an unresolved V gene and leave the rest unexplained. A total of around 76,000 clones appear in this sample, 94% of them only once. 6% to 8% of the sample is taken by the ten largest. Clipping removes 0 bases from V and 4 bases from J, with 14 as the unmatched junction base count. CDR1 and CDR2 (SGDLS, YYNGEE) derive from the germline V gene. Measured from the cysteine to the phenylalanine, the CDR3 is 18 residues long. Left in the record is the CDR3 DNA by itself, 54 bases read in frame from the first base.

The sequence was obtained from a middle-aged woman in good health. This chain joins TRBV9 to TRBJ1-2, with TRBD1 identical over 8 junction bases. The sequenced sample was blood. The CDR3 has the sequence CASSVGGTGLTLGYGYTF. The nucleotide sequence is TGTGCCAGCAGCGTAGGTGGGACAGGCTTAACACTGGGCTATGGCTACACCTTC.